The clone carrying this T cell receptor beta chain came up a few times. Its antigen is not known. The data derive from a study of regulatory T cells in long-lasting Graves disease. Whole-study results and caveats: The TCR repertoire of persistent Graves' patients was less diverse than that of newly diagnosed ones. Peripheral blood alone, not thyroid tissue, underwent study.

CDR3 length equals 14 residues. The V end was cut by 7 bases, the J end by 7 bases, with 19 bases between. The germline CDR1 and CDR2 sequences are SGHVS and FQNEAQ. Time point here: newly diagnosed GD, antithyroid drugs for less than 3 months. PBMC-extracted RNA yielded the TCR library. Both iRepertoire HTBI primers and Arm-PCR of CDR3 regions were used to build the TCR beta libraries. TCRdb used MiXCR to reprocess the multiplex PCR reads, holding one entry per CDR3 protein. The table records hundreds of thousands of distinct CDR3 sequences, over 15% of them present only once. This sample was also put to use in a study of T cells in Graves' hyperthyroidism and ophthalmopathy.

The sample was peripheral blood mononuclear cells (PBMCs), taken at new diagnosis, from a patient treated with antithyroid drugs. The rearrangement uses TRBV7-8 and TRBJ1-2; D is uncertain. This receptor was taken from a man in his forties with Graves disease. The CDR3 sequence is CASTFEAWSGGYTF. CDR3 in DNA: TGTGCCAGCACCTTCGAAGCCTGGAGTGGTGGCTACACCTTC. The complete variable domain, with remaining parts taken from reference TRBV7-8 and TRBJ1-2, reads GAGVSQSPRYKVAKRGQDVALRCDPISGHVSLFWYQQALGQGPEFLTYFQNEAQLDKSGLPSDRFFAERPEGSVSTLKIQRTQQEDSAVYLCASTFEAWSGGYTFGSGTRLTVV.